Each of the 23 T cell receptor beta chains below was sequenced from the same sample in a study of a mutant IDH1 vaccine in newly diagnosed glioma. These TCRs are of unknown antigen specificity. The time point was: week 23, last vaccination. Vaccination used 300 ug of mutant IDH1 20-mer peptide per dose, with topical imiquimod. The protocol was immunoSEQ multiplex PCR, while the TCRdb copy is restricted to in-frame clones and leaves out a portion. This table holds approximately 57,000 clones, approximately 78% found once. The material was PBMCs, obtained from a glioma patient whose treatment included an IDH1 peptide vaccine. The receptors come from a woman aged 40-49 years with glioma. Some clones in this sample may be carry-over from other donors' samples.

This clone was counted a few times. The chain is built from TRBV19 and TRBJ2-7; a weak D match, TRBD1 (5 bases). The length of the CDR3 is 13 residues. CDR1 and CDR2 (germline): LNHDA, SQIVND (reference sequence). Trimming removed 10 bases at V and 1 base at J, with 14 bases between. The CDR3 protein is CATTGFNSYEQYF. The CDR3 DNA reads TGTGCCACCACAGGATTTAATTCCTACGAGCAGTACTTC.

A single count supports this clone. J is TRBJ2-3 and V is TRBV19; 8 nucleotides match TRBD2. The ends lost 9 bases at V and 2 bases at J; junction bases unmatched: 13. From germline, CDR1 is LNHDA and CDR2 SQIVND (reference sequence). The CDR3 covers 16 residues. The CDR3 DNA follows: TGTGCCAGCAGCCTCAGCGGGGGTCCCCCCACAGATACGCAGTATTTT. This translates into CASSLSGGPPTDTQYF.

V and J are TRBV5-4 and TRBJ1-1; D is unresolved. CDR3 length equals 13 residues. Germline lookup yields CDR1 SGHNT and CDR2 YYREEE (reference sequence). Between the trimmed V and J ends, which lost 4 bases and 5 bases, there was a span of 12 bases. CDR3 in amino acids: CASSPPARTEAFF. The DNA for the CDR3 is TGTGCCAGCAGCCCCCCAGCCCGGACTGAAGCTTTCTTT.

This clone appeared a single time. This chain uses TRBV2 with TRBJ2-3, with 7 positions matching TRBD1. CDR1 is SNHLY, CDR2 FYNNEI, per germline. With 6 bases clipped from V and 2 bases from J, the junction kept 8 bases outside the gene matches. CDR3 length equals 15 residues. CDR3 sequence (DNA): TGTGCCAGCAGCACTAGGGGGCGCGACACAGATACGCAGTATTTT. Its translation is CASSTRGRDTDTQYF.

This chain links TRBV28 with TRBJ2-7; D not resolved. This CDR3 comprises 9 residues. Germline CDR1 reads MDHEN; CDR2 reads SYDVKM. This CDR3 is CESVYEQYF. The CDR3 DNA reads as TGTGAATCTGTCTACGAGCAGTACTTC.

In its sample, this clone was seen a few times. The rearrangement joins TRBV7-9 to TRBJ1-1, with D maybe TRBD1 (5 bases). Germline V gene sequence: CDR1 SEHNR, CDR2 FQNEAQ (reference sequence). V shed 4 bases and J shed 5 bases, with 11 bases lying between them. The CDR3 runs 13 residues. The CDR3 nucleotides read TGTGCCAGCAGCTCATCTAAGGGGACTGAAGCTTTCTTT. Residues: CASSSSKGTEAFF.

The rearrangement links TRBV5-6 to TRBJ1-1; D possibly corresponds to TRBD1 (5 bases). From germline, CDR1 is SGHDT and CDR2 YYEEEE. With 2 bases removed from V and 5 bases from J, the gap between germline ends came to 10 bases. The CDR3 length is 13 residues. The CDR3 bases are TGTGCCAGCAGCTTACTCGGGGGGACTGAAGCTTTCTTT. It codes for CASSLLGGTEAFF. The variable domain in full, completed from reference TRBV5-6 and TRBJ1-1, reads DAGVTQSPTHLIKTRGQQVTLRCSPKSGHDTVSWYQQALGQGPQFIFQYYEEEERQRGNFPDRFSGHQFPNYSSELNVNALLLGDSALYLCASSLLGGTEAFFGQGTRLTVV.

The CDR3 DNA reads TGCGCCAGCAGCTTGCTCACGGGTGATGAAAAACTGTTTTTT. Translation gives CASSLLTGDEKLFF. This chain joins TRBV5-1 and TRBJ1-4; D remains ambiguous. Germline CDR1 SGHRS, CDR2 YFSETQ. The CDR3 totals 14 residues. Trimming left V 1 base short and J 6 bases short, with 10 bases between.

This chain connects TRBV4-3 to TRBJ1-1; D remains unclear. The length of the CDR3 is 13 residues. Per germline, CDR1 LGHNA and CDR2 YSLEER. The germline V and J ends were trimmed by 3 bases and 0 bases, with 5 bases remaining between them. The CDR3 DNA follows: TGCGCCAGCAGCCAGCAGATGAACACTGAAGCTTTCTTT. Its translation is CASSQQMNTEAFF.

This CDR3 is CASTLEGVLTEAFF. In nucleotides, the CDR3 is TGTGCCAGCACCCTAGAGGGGGTATTGACTGAAGCTTTCTTT. The chain employs TRBV7-8 and TRBJ1-1; TRBD1 is a possible D gene (6 bases). The V end was cut by 7 bases, the J end by 5 bases, with 17 bases between. Germline lookup yields CDR1 SGHVS and CDR2 FQNEAQ. The CDR3 runs to 14 residues.

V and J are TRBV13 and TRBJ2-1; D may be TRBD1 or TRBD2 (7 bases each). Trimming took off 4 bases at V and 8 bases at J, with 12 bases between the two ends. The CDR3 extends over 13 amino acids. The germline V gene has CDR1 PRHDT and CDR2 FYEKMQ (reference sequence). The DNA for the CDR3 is TGTGCCAGCAGCTCAGGGGGGGCGGATGAGCAGTTCTTC. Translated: CASSSGGADEQFF.

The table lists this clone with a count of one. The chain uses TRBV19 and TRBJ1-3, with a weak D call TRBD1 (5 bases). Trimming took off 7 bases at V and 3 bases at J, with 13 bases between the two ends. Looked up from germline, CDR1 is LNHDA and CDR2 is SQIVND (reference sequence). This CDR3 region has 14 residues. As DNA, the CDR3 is TGTGCCAGTACGTCAGGGAGTTATGGAAACACCATATATTTT. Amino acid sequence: CASTSGSYGNTIYF.

CDR3 DNA sequence: TGCAGCGTGGGGGAGGGGGGCGGAAATCAGCCCCAGCATTTT. Its protein is CSVGEGGGNQPQHF. The chain links TRBV29-1 to TRBJ1-5, with D maybe TRBD1 (6 bases). CDR1 is SQVTM, CDR2 ANQGSEA, per germline. The V gene lost 6 bases and the J gene lost 4 bases, with 16 bases spanning the gap. The CDR3 has 14 amino acids.

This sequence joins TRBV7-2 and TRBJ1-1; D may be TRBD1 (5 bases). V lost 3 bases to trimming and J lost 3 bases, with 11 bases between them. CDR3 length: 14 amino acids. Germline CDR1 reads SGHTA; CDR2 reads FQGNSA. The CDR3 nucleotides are TGTGCCAGCAGCTTCTTAGGGGAAGACACTGAAGCTTTCTTT. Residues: CASSFLGEDTEAFF.

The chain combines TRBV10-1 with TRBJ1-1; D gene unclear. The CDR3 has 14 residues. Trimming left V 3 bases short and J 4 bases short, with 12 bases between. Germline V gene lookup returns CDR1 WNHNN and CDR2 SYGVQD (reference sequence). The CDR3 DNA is TGCGCCAGCAGTGAATTAGGGCTGGGCACTGAAGCTTTCTTT. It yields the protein CASSELGLGTEAFF.

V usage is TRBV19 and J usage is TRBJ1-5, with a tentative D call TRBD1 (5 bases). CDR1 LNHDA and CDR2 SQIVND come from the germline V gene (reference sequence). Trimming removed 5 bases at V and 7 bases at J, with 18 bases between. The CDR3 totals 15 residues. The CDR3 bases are TGTGCCAGTAGTTCCGGGACCGTTCGAGTGCAGCCCCAGCATTTT. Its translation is CASSSGTVRVQPQHF.

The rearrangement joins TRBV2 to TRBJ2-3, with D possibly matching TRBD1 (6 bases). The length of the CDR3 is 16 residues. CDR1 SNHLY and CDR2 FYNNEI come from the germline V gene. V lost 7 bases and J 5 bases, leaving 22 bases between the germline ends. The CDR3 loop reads CASIGLGWGPRDTQYF. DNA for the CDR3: TGTGCCAGCATTGGCCTGGGCTGGGGGCCAAGAGATACGCAGTATTTT.

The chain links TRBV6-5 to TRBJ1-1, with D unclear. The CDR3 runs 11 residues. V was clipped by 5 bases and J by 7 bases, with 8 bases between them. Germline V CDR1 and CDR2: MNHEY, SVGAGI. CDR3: CASSSGREAFF. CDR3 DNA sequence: TGTGCCAGCAGTAGCGGCCGTGAAGCTTTCTTT.

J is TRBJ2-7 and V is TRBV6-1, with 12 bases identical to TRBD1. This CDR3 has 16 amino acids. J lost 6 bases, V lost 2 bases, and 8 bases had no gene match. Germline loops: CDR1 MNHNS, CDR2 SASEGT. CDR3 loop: CASSELDGTGGGEQYF. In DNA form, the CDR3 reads TGTGCCAGCAGTGAATTAGACGGGACAGGGGGCGGCGAGCAGTACTTC.

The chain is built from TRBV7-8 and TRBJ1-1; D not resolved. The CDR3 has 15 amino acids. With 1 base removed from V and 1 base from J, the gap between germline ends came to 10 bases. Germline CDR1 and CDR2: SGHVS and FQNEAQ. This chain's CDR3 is CASSLVTHSNTEAFF. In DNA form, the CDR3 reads TGTGCCAGCAGCTTAGTGACGCATTCGAACACTGAAGCTTTCTTT.

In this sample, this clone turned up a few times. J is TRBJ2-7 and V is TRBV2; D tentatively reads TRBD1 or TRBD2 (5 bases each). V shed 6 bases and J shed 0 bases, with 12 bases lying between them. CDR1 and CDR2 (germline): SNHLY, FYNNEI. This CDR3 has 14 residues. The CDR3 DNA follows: TGTGCCAGCAGGAGGGGTTCCAACTCCTACGAGCAGTACTTC. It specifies CASRRGSNSYEQYF.

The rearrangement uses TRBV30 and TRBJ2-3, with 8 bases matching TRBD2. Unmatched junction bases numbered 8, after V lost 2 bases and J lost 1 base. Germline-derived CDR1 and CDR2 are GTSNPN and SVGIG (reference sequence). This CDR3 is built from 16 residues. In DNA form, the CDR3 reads TGTGCCTGGAGTCAGCAGTCACTAGCGGGCACAGATACGCAGTATTTT. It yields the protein CAWSQQSLAGTDTQYF.

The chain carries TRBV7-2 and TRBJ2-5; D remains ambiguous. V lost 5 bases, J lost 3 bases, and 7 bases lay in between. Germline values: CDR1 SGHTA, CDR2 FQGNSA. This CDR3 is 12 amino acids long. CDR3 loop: CASSRAEETQYF. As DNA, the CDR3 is TGTGCCAGCAGCCGGGCAGAAGAGACCCAGTACTTC. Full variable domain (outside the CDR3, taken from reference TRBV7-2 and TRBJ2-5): GAGVSQSPSNKVTEKGKDVELRCDPISGHTALYWYRQSLGQGLEFLIYFQGNSAPDKSGLPSDRFSAERTGGSVSTLTIQRTQQEDSAVYLCASSRAEETQYFGPGTRLLVL.